Below, 19 T cell receptor beta chains from the same sample are listed, as sequenced in a study of cytomegalovirus exposure and HLA in healthy donors. The PCR ran on 60 Vbeta and 13 Jbeta primers. Clones were sequenced by immunoSEQ multiplex PCR, and TCRdb holds only the in-frame ones, with some missing. This sample carries some 130,000 clones, over 70% of them seen once, and the ten largest clones take approximately 1.7%. The sample consisted of PBMCs. These receptor sequences come from a middle-aged woman in good health and CMV-seronegative.

V and J are TRBV25-1 and TRBJ1-1, with D tentatively TRBD1 (6 bases). This CDR3 region has 15 residues. Trimming took off 1 base at V and 6 bases at J, with 15 bases between the two ends. The germline V gene encodes CDR1 MGHDK and CDR2 SYGVNS. This CDR3 is CASSESGVGIAEAFF. The CDR3 DNA follows: TGTGCCAGCAGTGAATCAGGGGTGGGAATAGCTGAAGCTTTCTTT.

V usage is TRBV5-1 and J usage is TRBJ2-2; TRBD2 matches at 9 bases. Germline CDR1 is SGHRS and CDR2 is YFSETQ. This CDR3 contains 16 residues. V dropped 0 bases and J dropped 1; count of bases not matched to a gene: 1. CDR3 sequence: CASSLVAGENTGELFF. CDR3 bases: TGCGCCAGCAGCTTGGTAGCGGGGGAGAACACCGGGGAGCTGTTTTTT.

This clone was counted between two and nine times. This chain uses TRBV7-7 with TRBJ2-7; no clear D gene. Between the trimmed V and J ends, which lost 1 base and 2 bases, there was a span of 6 bases. There are 13 residues in the CDR3. The germline V gene has CDR1 SSHAT and CDR2 FNYEAQ (reference sequence). The CDR3 loop is CASSLEPAYEQYF. The CDR3 coding sequence is TGTGCCAGCAGCTTAGAGCCGGCCTACGAGCAGTACTTC. Combining the CDR3 with reference TRBV7-7 and TRBJ2-7 gives the whole variable domain GAGVSQSPRYKVTKRGQDVTLRCDPISSHATLYWYQQALGQGPEFLTYFNYEAQPDKSGLPSDRFSAERPEGSISTLTIQRTEQRDSAMYRCASSLEPAYEQYFGPGTRLTVT.

This clone was counted only a few times. This sequence joins TRBV27 and TRBJ2-3; tentatively, D is TRBD1 (6 bases). The CDR3 extends over 15 amino acids. Germline-derived CDR1 and CDR2 are MNHEY and SMNVEV (reference sequence). The V gene lost 5 bases and the J gene lost 3 bases, with 15 bases spanning the gap. The CDR3 reads CASSPWTVRTDTQYF. Written as DNA, the CDR3 is TGTGCCAGCAGTCCCTGGACAGTACGAACAGATACGCAGTATTTT.

The rearrangement uses TRBV5-1 and TRBJ2-3; D may be TRBD1 (8 bases). The V and J ends lost 10 bases and 1 base respectively, with 16 bases between them. This CDR3 has 14 amino acids. Germline CDR1 reads SGHRS; CDR2 reads YFSETQ. CDR3 sequence (DNA): TGCGCCGGTTCAACAGGGGGGGGCACAGATACGCAGTATTTT. Amino acids: CAGSTGGGTDTQYF.

A remark on this clone: A junction end diverges from the germline sequence, so it may reflect a read error. This rearrangement joins TRBV27 to TRBJ2-2, with D perhaps TRBD2 (7 bases). Germline V gene data show CDR1 as MNHEY and CDR2 as SMNVEV (reference sequence). This CDR3 comprises 14 residues. DNA for the CDR3: TGTGCCAGCAGTTTAGGGGGGGCAACCGGGCAGCTGTTTTTT. It encodes CASSLGGATGQLFF.

This clone was picked up a small number of times. The V call is TRBV6-4, the J call TRBJ1-2; the match to TRBD1 covers 7 bases. Germline loops: CDR1 MRHNA, CDR2 SNTAGT. V trimming: 0 bases; J trimming: 4 bases; junction bases outside the gene matches: 5. The CDR3 is 15 amino acids. DNA for the CDR3: TGTGCCAGCAGTGACTCCGACAGGGCGGGCTATGGCTACACCTTC. This encodes CASSDSDRAGYGYTF.

The chain is built from TRBV7-9 and TRBJ1-1, with D perhaps matching TRBD1 (6 bases). This CDR3 contains 14 residues. Trimming removed 8 bases from V and 2 bases from J, with 15 bases in between. Germline loops: CDR1 SEHNR, CDR2 FQNEAQ (reference sequence). CDR3 nucleotides: TGTGCCAGCGCCAGGACAGCAATTAACACTGAAGCTTTCTTT. Protein sequence: CASARTAINTEAFF.

This chain links TRBV9 with TRBJ2-3; D may be TRBD2 (6 bases). Germline V CDR1 and CDR2: SGDLS, YYNGEE. The ends were cut back, 3 bases at V and 8 bases at J, with 7 bases in the middle. This CDR3 is built from 11 residues. The CDR3 loop is CASSAGGTQYF. For the CDR3, the DNA is TGTGCCAGCAGCGCCGGGGGTACGCAGTATTTT.

This chain uses TRBV21-1 with TRBJ2-7; the table's D gene call, TRBD1, was not cross checked with the DNA. TRBV21-1 is a known pseudogene. The CDR3 has 16 amino acids. CDR3 in amino acids: CASSKALDRVPYEQYF. Written as DNA, the CDR3 is TGTGCCAGCAGCAAAGCCCTAGACAGGGTCCCCTACGAGCAGTACTTC.

This chain uses TRBV7-2 with TRBJ2-6, with TRBD2 as a possible D gene (6 bases). Germline values: CDR1 SGHTA, CDR2 FQGNSA. Trimming removed 1 base from V and 2 bases from J, with 15 bases in between. CDR3 length: 18 residues. The CDR3 protein is CASSLVSLASAGANVLTF. CDR3 in DNA: TGTGCCAGCAGCTTAGTTTCCCTAGCGAGCGCTGGGGCCAACGTCCTGACTTTC.

This clone was detected only a few times. The rearrangement uses TRBV28 and TRBJ2-1, with 7 positions matching TRBD2. The CDR3 runs 15 residues. The germline gives CDR1 MDHEN, CDR2 SYDVKM. With 6 bases clipped from V and 5 bases from J, the junction kept 10 bases outside the gene matches. This CDR3 is CASRSPASGNNEQFF. As DNA, the CDR3 is TGTGCCAGCAGGTCACCGGCTAGCGGAAACAATGAGCAGTTCTTC.

J is TRBJ1-5 and V is TRBV4-1; a possible D gene is TRBD1 (5 bases). CDR1 is MGHRA, CDR2 YSYEKL, per germline. This CDR3 spans 15 amino acids. Trimming removed 6 bases from V and 6 bases from J, with 18 bases in between. CDR3 coding DNA: TGCGCCAGCAGACCGGAATGGGGGGGTGGTCAGCCCCAGCATTTT. Its protein is CASRPEWGGGQPQHF.

The chain couples TRBV27 to TRBJ1-2; possibly TRBD1 for D (5 bases). Trimming shortened V by 4 bases and J by 7 bases, and 7 bases separated the two germline ends. CDR3 length: 11 amino acids. Germline-derived CDR1 and CDR2 are MNHEY and SMNVEV (reference sequence). The CDR3 loop is CASSSGFGYTF. CDR3 sequence (DNA): TGTGCCAGCAGTTCAGGGTTTGGCTACACCTTC.

This clone was seen a handful of times. This chain links TRBV6-1 with TRBJ2-5; 7 bases are shared with TRBD1. The CDR3 totals 14 residues. V dropped 2 bases and J dropped 1; count of bases not matched to a gene: 1. Germline loops: CDR1 MNHNS, CDR2 SASEGT. The CDR3 spells CASSETGVQETQYF. In nucleotides, the CDR3 is TGTGCCAGCAGTGAAACAGGGGTCCAAGAGACCCAGTACTTC.

This clone was recorded only once. The CDR3 sequence: CASSEGRFNQPQHF. In nucleotides, the CDR3 is TGTGCCAGTAGTGAAGGGAGATTCAATCAGCCCCAGCATTTT. This rearrangement joins TRBV19 to TRBJ1-5; D uncertain. Germline V CDR1 and CDR2: LNHDA, SQIVND (reference sequence). The CDR3 is 14 residues long. Trimming removed 5 bases from V and 3 bases from J, with 11 bases in between. Looking up the rest from reference TRBV19 and TRBJ1-5 gives the full variable domain: DGGITQSPKYLFRKEGQNVTLSCEQNLNHDAMYWYRQDPGQGLRLIYYSQIVNDFQKGDIAEGYSVSREKKESFPLTVTSAQKNPTAFYLCASSEGRFNQPQHFGDGTRLSIL.

The chain employs TRBV9 and TRBJ2-7, with 8 bases identical to TRBD2. V was clipped by 0 bases and J by 4 bases; unmatched bases: 6. The germline V gene has CDR1 SGDLS and CDR2 YYNGEE. The CDR3 has 15 amino acids. CDR3 amino acids: CASSVGVAGMYEQYF. DNA of the CDR3: TGTGCCAGCAGCGTAGGGGTAGCGGGAATGTACGAGCAGTACTTC.

The V and J genes are TRBV28 and TRBJ1-2; TRBD1 aligns across 8 bases. In germline, CDR1 is MDHEN, CDR2 SYDVKM. The CDR3 loop spans 11 amino acids. Trimming removed 11 bases from V and 5 bases from J; junction bases left unmatched: 4. CDR3 residues: CAGQGFYGYTF. CDR3 in DNA: TGTGCCGGACAGGGATTTTATGGCTACACCTTC.

The CDR3 here is CASSFTPNTGELFF. For the CDR3, the DNA is TGTGCCAGCAGTTTTACACCGAACACCGGGGAGCTGTTTTTT. The chain employs TRBV27 and TRBJ2-2; no definite D call. The germline V gene encodes CDR1 MNHEY and CDR2 SMNVEV (reference sequence). Between the trimmed V and J ends, which lost 3 bases and 0 bases, there was a span of 5 bases. The CDR3 has 14 residues.